A selection of T cell receptor beta chains follows, all from one sample in a study of T-cell reconstitution after alpha-beta-depleted transplantation in children. TCRdb re-analysed the PCR reads in MiXCR, keeping a single row per CDR3 protein. This table has roughly 790,000 distinct CDR3 sequences, approximately 15% appearing once. The material sequenced was PBMCs, mostly from graft donor cells, taken 360 days after TCRalphabeta/CD19-depleted stem cell transplant. The receptors come from a male patient younger than 18 who had a stem cell transplant for acute lymphoblastic leukemia, so the T cells may come from the graft donor. Both conserved end residues are part of each CDR3. A D gene is named only where the DNA matches it firmly. A row's size may be missing; if present it is once, few, many or a size class.

d_call: TRBD2; j_call: TRBJ2-5; clone_size: -; v_call: TRBV24-1; cdr3_nt: TGTGCCACCAGTGGATTTCCCACCAAGACCAGCGGGAACCAAGAGACCCAGTACTTC; cdr3_aa: CATSGFPTKTSGNQETQYF
d_call: TRBD1; j_call: TRBJ2-1; clone_size: few; v_call: TRBV20-1; cdr3_nt: TGCAGTGCCAGACAGGGTTTCAATGAGCAGTTCTTC; cdr3_aa: CSARQGFNEQFF
d_call: TRBD2; j_call: TRBJ2-2; clone_size: few; v_call: TRBV7-8; cdr3_nt: TGTGCCAGCAGCTTAGCTCGGACTAGCGTCACCGGGGAGCTGTTTTTT; cdr3_aa: CASSLARTSVTGELFF
d_call: -; j_call: TRBJ2-7; clone_size: few; v_call: TRBV24-1; cdr3_nt: TGTGCCACCAGTGGAGGACTATTCCCCTACGAGCAGTACTTC; cdr3_aa: CATSGGLFPYEQYF
d_call: -; j_call: TRBJ2-1; clone_size: many; v_call: TRBV29-1; cdr3_nt: TGCAGCGGTGCCGGGTGGGTCTCCACCTACAATGAGCAGTTCTTC; cdr3_aa: CSGAGWVSTYNEQFF
d_call: TRBD2; j_call: TRBJ2-7; clone_size: -; v_call: TRBV20-1; cdr3_nt: TGCAGTGCTAGAGCCCGGCGGGGACTAGCGTCGTACGAGCAGTACTTC; cdr3_aa: CSARARRGLASYEQYF
d_call: -; j_call: TRBJ2-3; clone_size: many; v_call: TRBV24-1; cdr3_nt: TGTGCCACCAGTGATCTAGCAGATACGCAGTATTTT; cdr3_aa: CATSDLADTQYF
d_call: TRBD2; j_call: TRBJ2-3; clone_size: few; v_call: TRBV6-5; cdr3_nt: TGTGCCAGCAGCTCTACTGGACTAGCGGGCACAGATACGCAGTATTTT; cdr3_aa: CASSSTGLAGTDTQYF
d_call: TRBD2; j_call: TRBJ2-1; clone_size: few; v_call: TRBV12-3/TRBV12-4; cdr3_nt: TGTGCCAGCAGTTCCCGGACTAGCGGGAGGAGTCAGCGGGTGGAGCAGTTCTTC; cdr3_aa: CASSSRTSGRSQRVEQFF
d_call: -; j_call: TRBJ1-2; clone_size: many; v_call: TRBV12-3/TRBV12-4; cdr3_nt: TGTGCCAGCAGTTTAAGGGACATTTATGGCTACACCTTC; cdr3_aa: CASSLRDIYGYTF
d_call: -; j_call: TRBJ2-3; clone_size: many; v_call: TRBV12-3/TRBV12-4; cdr3_nt: TGTGCCAGCAGTTTGCGAGGGACCACGCAGTATTTT; cdr3_aa: CASSLRGTTQYF
d_call: -; j_call: TRBJ2-5; clone_size: -; v_call: TRBV5-5; cdr3_nt: TGTGCCAGCAGTGGCCTTAGCCCAGAGACCCAGTACTTC; cdr3_aa: CASSGLSPETQYF
d_call: -; j_call: TRBJ2-4; clone_size: few; v_call: TRBV9; cdr3_nt: TGTGCCAGCAGCGTAGGAGTCGGTCTGGACATTCAGTACTTC; cdr3_aa: CASSVGVGLDIQYF
d_call: -; j_call: TRBJ2-7; clone_size: -; v_call: TRBV4-1; cdr3_nt: TGCGCCAGCAGCCAAGTGGCGGGGGCAGTGAGATACGAGCAGTACTTC; cdr3_aa: CASSQVAGAVRYEQYF
d_call: -; j_call: TRBJ1-4; clone_size: -; v_call: TRBV5-4; cdr3_nt: TGTGCCAGCAGCTTGGAGCCGTTTAATGAAGGACTGTTTTTT; cdr3_aa: CASSLEPFNEGLFF
d_call: -; j_call: TRBJ2-7; clone_size: -; v_call: TRBV12-3/TRBV12-4; cdr3_nt: TGTGCCAGCAGTTTTGGGACAAGATACGAGCAGTACTTC; cdr3_aa: CASSFGTRYEQYF
d_call: -; j_call: TRBJ2-3; clone_size: few; v_call: TRBV4-1; cdr3_nt: TGCGCCAGCAGCAGCAGCGGTGTGGTAGATACGCAGTATTTT; cdr3_aa: CASSSSGVVDTQYF
d_call: -; j_call: TRBJ2-3; clone_size: few; v_call: TRBV6-1; cdr3_nt: TGTGCCAGCAGTGGCGTGATGAGGCTTACAGATACGCAGTATTTT; cdr3_aa: CASSGVMRLTDTQYF
d_call: -; j_call: TRBJ2-5; clone_size: few; v_call: TRBV20-1; cdr3_nt: TGCAGTGCTCCACCCGGGGAGGCCATGACCCAGTACTTC; cdr3_aa: CSAPPGEAMTQYF
d_call: -; j_call: TRBJ2-7; clone_size: -; v_call: TRBV5-1; cdr3_nt: TGCGCCAGCAGCGGCCATTCTAACAGGGTGAACGAGCAGTACTTC; cdr3_aa: CASSGHSNRVNEQYF
d_call: -; j_call: TRBJ2-7; clone_size: few; v_call: TRBV12-3/TRBV12-4; cdr3_nt: TGTGCCAGCAGTTTCCTACTGAGGAGCTCCTACGAGCAGTACTTC; cdr3_aa: CASSFLLRSSYEQYF
d_call: -; j_call: TRBJ2-1; clone_size: -; v_call: TRBV9; cdr3_nt: TGTGCCAGCAGCGGGGGAACCGGACGTTACAATGAGCAGTTCTTC; cdr3_aa: CASSGGTGRYNEQFF
d_call: TRBD1; j_call: TRBJ2-6; clone_size: -; v_call: TRBV18; cdr3_nt: TGTGCCAGCTCACCGACAGGGACAGTGGCTGGGGCCAACGTCCTGACTTTC; cdr3_aa: CASSPTGTVAGANVLTF
d_call: TRBD1; j_call: TRBJ2-7; clone_size: -; v_call: TRBV19; cdr3_nt: TGTGCCAGTAGTAGGGGGACAGCCTCGGGGGAGCAGTACTTC; cdr3_aa: CASSRGTASGEQYF
d_call: -; j_call: TRBJ2-2; clone_size: -; v_call: TRBV5-1; cdr3_nt: TGCGCCAGCAGCTTACCGGGACACTACACCGGGGAGCTGTTTTTT; cdr3_aa: CASSLPGHYTGELFF
d_call: TRBD1; j_call: TRBJ2-4; clone_size: few; v_call: TRBV27; cdr3_nt: TGTGCCAGCAGTTTCCGGGACAGGGGCGACTACATTCAGTACTTC; cdr3_aa: CASSFRDRGDYIQYF
d_call: -; j_call: TRBJ2-4; clone_size: few; v_call: TRBV3-1; cdr3_nt: TGTGCCTGCAGCCAAAGGGCGGTCCTAGCCAAAAACATTCAGTACTTC; cdr3_aa: CACSQRAVLAKNIQYF
d_call: -; j_call: TRBJ2-3; clone_size: many; v_call: TRBV29-1; cdr3_nt: TGCAGCGTTGACACTAGCACAGATACGCAGTATTTT; cdr3_aa: CSVDTSTDTQYF
d_call: -; j_call: TRBJ1-5; clone_size: -; v_call: TRBV25-1; cdr3_nt: TGTGCCAGCAGTCCCGACAGGCATGGCAATCAGCCCCAGCATTTT; cdr3_aa: CASSPDRHGNQPQHF
d_call: TRBD1; j_call: TRBJ2-5; clone_size: -; v_call: TRBV6-2/TRBV6-3; cdr3_nt: TGTGCCAGCAGTTACCTACAGGGGGGAGAGACCCAGTACTTC; cdr3_aa: CASSYLQGGETQYF
d_call: -; j_call: TRBJ1-2; clone_size: -; v_call: TRBV15; cdr3_nt: TGTGCCACCAGCAGAGATTTCTATGGCTACACCTTC; cdr3_aa: CATSRDFYGYTF
d_call: -; j_call: TRBJ2-4; clone_size: -; v_call: TRBV6-1; cdr3_nt: TGTGCCAGCAGGACCATATGGCAGGGGGCCAAAAACATTCAGTACTTC; cdr3_aa: CASRTIWQGAKNIQYF
d_call: TRBD2; j_call: TRBJ2-5; clone_size: few; v_call: TRBV5-1; cdr3_nt: TGCGCCAGTGGACTAGCGGACTTGAGGGAGACCCAGTACTTC; cdr3_aa: CASGLADLRETQYF
d_call: TRBD1; j_call: TRBJ1-6; clone_size: -; v_call: TRBV5-1; cdr3_nt: TGCGCCAGCAGCTCCCTCACAGGGGTGGATTCACCCCTCCACTTT; cdr3_aa: CASSSLTGVDSPLHF
d_call: -; j_call: TRBJ2-7; clone_size: -; v_call: TRBV14; cdr3_nt: TGTGCCAGCAGCCGTAGAGGGGGTGTAGACGAGCAGTACTTC; cdr3_aa: CASSRRGGVDEQYF
d_call: -; j_call: TRBJ2-3; clone_size: few; v_call: TRBV20-1; cdr3_nt: TGCAGTGCTAGAGATAACCAGCGGCACACAGATACGCAGTATTTT; cdr3_aa: CSARDNQRHTDTQYF
d_call: -; j_call: TRBJ1-2; clone_size: many; v_call: TRBV5-1; cdr3_nt: TGCGCCAGCAGCCAATCGGGGGGCTATGGCTACACCTTC; cdr3_aa: CASSQSGGYGYTF
d_call: -; j_call: TRBJ2-1; clone_size: -; v_call: TRBV5-1; cdr3_nt: TGCGCCAGCAGGAGATCGGAAATATTTTCAAATGAGCAGTTCTTC; cdr3_aa: CASRRSEIFSNEQFF
d_call: -; j_call: TRBJ2-1; clone_size: few; v_call: TRBV11-2; cdr3_nt: TGTGCCAGCAGCCCTCGGCCCCCGCGGGCTGATGAGCAGTTCTTC; cdr3_aa: CASSPRPPRADEQFF
d_call: -; j_call: TRBJ2-1; clone_size: -; v_call: TRBV12-3/TRBV12-4; cdr3_nt: TGTGCCAGCAGTTTCAATCCCCACGAGCAGTTCTTC; cdr3_aa: CASSFNPHEQFF
d_call: -; j_call: TRBJ2-5; clone_size: -; v_call: TRBV11-3; cdr3_nt: TGTGCCAGCAGCTTAGAGGGACACTTAGAGACCCAGTACTTC; cdr3_aa: CASSLEGHLETQYF
d_call: TRBD1; j_call: TRBJ1-5; clone_size: -; v_call: TRBV12-3/TRBV12-4; cdr3_nt: TGTGCCAGCACCCAGGACAGGACCAATCAGCCCCAGCATTTT; cdr3_aa: CASTQDRTNQPQHF
d_call: -; j_call: TRBJ1-4; clone_size: few; v_call: TRBV14; cdr3_nt: TGTGCCAGCAGCCAAGAAGGGGCCCATCGTTGGCTGTTTTTT; cdr3_aa: CASSQEGAHRWLFF